The rows below give T cell receptor beta chains drawn from one sample of a study of long-term antiretroviral therapy in people with HIV. Data came from immunoSEQ multiplex PCR; TCRdb stores just in-frame clones and leaves some out. The table includes around 16,000 clones, roughly 76% detected once. The sample consisted of unsorted PBMCs, taken 1.5 years before starting antiretroviral therapy. The receptors here all came from a woman aged 45-65 years with HIV. Each CDR3 is given with its conserved first and last residue. D genes are given only for firm matches. Rows may omit the clone size; those that give it use once, few, many or a size class.

V gene	J gene	clone size	D gene	CDR3 protein	CDR3 DNA
TRBV7-2	TRBJ2-3	NA	TRBD2	CASSWRGGLADTQYF	TGTGCCAGCAGCTGGCGGGGGGGCCTAGCTGATACGCAGTATTTT
TRBV5-1	TRBJ1-2	few	NA	CASSLNGIYGYTF	TGCGCCAGCAGCTTGAACGGTATTTATGGCTACACCTTC
TRBV5-1	TRBJ2-3	NA	TRBD1	CASSWDRVTGTQYF	TGCGCCAGCAGCTGGGACAGGGTTACAGGTACGCAGTATTTT
TRBV5-7	TRBJ2-4	NA	NA	CASSLDIWDLRSDIQYF	TGTGCCAGCAGCTTAGACATCTGGGACCTTCGGTCGGACATTCAGTACTTC